This TCR beta chain was observed in a study of blood T cell repertoires in COVID-19. Across the whole study: The samples span acute and convalescent COVID-19 from the United States, Italy and Spain.

The protocol was immunoSEQ multiplex PCR, while the TCRdb copy is restricted to in-frame clones and leaves out a portion. The data hold around 61,000 clones, with roughly 86% observed a single time. Unmatched junction bases numbered 2, after V lost 1 base and J lost 3 bases. From germline, CDR1 is SNHLY and CDR2 FYNNEI. The CDR3 is 15 residues long. Input material: peripheral blood. The clonotype was recovered from a man aged 55 to 70 with acute or convalescent COVID-19. The gene calls are TRBV2 and TRBJ2-7; 11 nucleotides agree with TRBD2. CDR3 region: CASSEVGTSGYEQYF. The CDR3 DNA sequence: TGTGCCAGCAGTGAAGTAGGGACTAGCGGCTACGAGCAGTACTTC.